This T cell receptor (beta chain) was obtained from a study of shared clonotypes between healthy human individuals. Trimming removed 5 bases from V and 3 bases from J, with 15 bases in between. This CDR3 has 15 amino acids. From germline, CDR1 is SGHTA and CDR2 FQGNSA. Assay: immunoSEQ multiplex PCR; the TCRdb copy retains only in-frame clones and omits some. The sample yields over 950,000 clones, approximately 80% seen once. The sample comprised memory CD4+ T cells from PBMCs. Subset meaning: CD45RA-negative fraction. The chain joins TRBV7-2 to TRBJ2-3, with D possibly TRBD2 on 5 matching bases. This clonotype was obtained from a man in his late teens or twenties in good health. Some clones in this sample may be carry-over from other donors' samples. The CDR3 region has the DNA TGTGCCAGCAGCCACCAGGAAAGCGGTACAGATACGCAGTATTTT. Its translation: CASSHQESGTDTQYF.